What follows are 24 T cell receptor beta chains derived from one specimen sequenced in a study of cytomegalovirus exposure and HLA in healthy donors. The method was immunoSEQ multiplex PCR; TCRdb's version includes in-frame clones alone and lacks a portion of them. Altogether over 150,000 clones are present, 89% being singletons, with the ten largest covering 10% to 13%. Sequenced material: PBMCs. These receptors all come from a woman younger than 35 in good health and CMV-seropositive.

The V and J genes are TRBV5-1 and TRBJ2-7, with TRBD1 identical over 9 bases. CDR3 size: 15 residues. Germline V gives CDR1 SGHRS, CDR2 YFSETQ. The junction had 7 bases not matched to a gene; V was cut back by 2 bases and J by 4 bases. The CDR3 nucleotides are TGCGCCAGCAGCTTTCTCGGCGGGACAGGGTACGAGCAGTACTTC. This codes for CASSFLGGTGYEQYF.

The V call is TRBV4-2, the J call TRBJ2-7, with 8 bases aligning to TRBD2. CDR3 length: 15 amino acids. Germline CDR1 reads LGHNA; CDR2 reads YNFKEQ. With 2 bases clipped from V and 5 bases from J, the junction kept 8 bases outside the gene matches. The chain's CDR3 is CASSQQESGRDEQYF. Here the CDR3 DNA reads TGTGCCAGCAGCCAACAAGAGAGCGGGAGAGACGAGCAGTACTTC.

Concerning this clone itself: The identical CDR3 is also encoded by other nucleotide sequences in the sample. V gene TRBV11-3 combines with J gene TRBJ2-3; no clear D. The germline CDR1 and CDR2 sequences are SGHNT and YENEEA. The CDR3 covers 13 residues. Trimming cost V 1 base and J 1 base, with 3 bases left between them. The CDR3 sequence is CASSLAGTDTQYF. The CDR3 DNA follows: TGTGCCAGCAGCTTAGCCGGCACAGATACGCAGTATTTT.

This clone was recorded a few times. The V and J genes are TRBV13 and TRBJ2-7; D unresolved. CDR1 is PRHDT and CDR2 is FYEKMQ in the germline V gene (reference sequence). Trimming shortened V by 6 bases and J by 7 bases, and 19 bases separated the two germline ends. The CDR3 has 14 residues. The CDR3 nucleotides are TGTGCCAGCAGTACGCGCTCCCTGAGTGTGGAGCAGTACTTC. Translating it yields CASSTRSLSVEQYF.

J is TRBJ2-1 and V is TRBV6-6; TRBD1 matches at 9 bases. Trimming at V came to 6 bases and at J to 6 bases, leaving 9 bases not matched to a gene. The V gene's germline CDR1 is MNHNY and CDR2 SVGAGI (reference sequence). The CDR3 has 15 amino acids. CDR3 residues: CASSQRDRDSNEQFF. The CDR3 nucleotides read TGTGCCAGCAGCCAGAGGGACAGGGATAGCAATGAGCAGTTCTTC.

The chain is built from TRBV4-1 and TRBJ2-7; 8 nucleotides line up with TRBD2. Per the germline V gene, CDR1 is MGHRA and CDR2 is YSYEKL. Trimming cost V 4 bases and J 0 bases; bases outside gene matches: 8. The length of the CDR3 is 16 residues. CDR3 in DNA: TGCGCCAGCAGCCGGGAGACAAGCGGGAGCTCCTACGAGCAGTACTTC. Protein: CASSRETSGSSYEQYF.

This clone appeared a single time. The chain is built from TRBV2 and TRBJ1-1; no definite D call. Trimming shortened V by 5 bases and J by 0 bases, and 10 bases separated the two germline ends. CDR1 and CDR2 from the germline V gene are SNHLY and FYNNEI. CDR3 length: 14 residues. CDR3 residues: CASSLRSMNTEAFF. For the CDR3, the DNA is TGTGCCAGCAGTCTGAGGAGCATGAACACTGAAGCTTTCTTT.

The CDR3 loop reads CASSEQGSANYGYTF. CDR3 bases: TGCGCCAGCAGCGAACAGGGGTCGGCTAACTATGGCTACACCTTC. V and J are TRBV5-1 and TRBJ1-2, with 7 bases aligning to TRBD1. The ends lost 4 bases at V and 0 bases at J; junction bases unmatched: 6. Per germline, CDR1 SGHRS and CDR2 YFSETQ. There are 15 residues in the CDR3.

The chain employs TRBV30 and TRBJ2-7, with 9 bases fitting TRBD1. Germline loops: CDR1 GTSNPN, CDR2 SVGIG (reference sequence). Trimming removed 2 bases from V and 1 base from J; junction bases left unmatched: 9. CDR3 size: 16 residues. CDR3 in amino acids: CAWSLLGGTGSYEQYF. The CDR3 bases are TGTGCCTGGAGTTTACTGGGTGGGACAGGGTCCTACGAGCAGTACTTC.

The rearrangement uses TRBV29-1 and TRBJ2-3; 12 bases fit TRBD2. CDR3 length: 17 residues. The V gene's germline CDR1 is SQVTM and CDR2 ANQGSEA. The V and J ends lost 1 base and 3 bases, in that order; junction bases with no gene match: 8. The chain's CDR3 is CSVEVLAGGVMTDTQYF. The CDR3 coding sequence is TGCAGCGTTGAAGTCCTAGCGGGAGGGGTAATGACAGATACGCAGTATTTT.

J is TRBJ2-7 and V is TRBV4-1; TRBD2 aligns across 9 bases. The CDR3 totals 18 residues. Germline CDR1 MGHRA, CDR2 YSYEKL. Germline trimming cut 0 bases from V and 2 bases from J; bases unmatched to any gene: 11. The CDR3 is CASSQDWGLTSGTYEQYF. The CDR3 DNA reads as TGCGCCAGCAGCCAAGATTGGGGTTTGACTAGCGGAACCTACGAGCAGTACTTC.

V gene TRBV10-1 combines with J gene TRBJ2-1; no clear D. Germline V lookup: CDR1 WNHNN, CDR2 SYGVQD (reference sequence). The CDR3 length is 13 residues. V lost 3 bases and J lost 4, with 7 bases in between. The CDR3 coding sequence is TGCGCCAGCAGTGATCTTCCTTACAATGAGCAGTTCTTC. Translating it yields CASSDLPYNEQFF.

The chain couples TRBV30 to TRBJ2-1; D gene uncertain. The CDR3 sequence is 13 residues long. V was pared by 2 bases and J by 4 bases, with 9 bases between. The germline CDR1 and CDR2 sequences are GTSNPN and SVGIG (reference sequence). DNA for the CDR3: TGTGCCTGGAGTCCTCAGAAATACAATGAGCAGTTCTTC. Translation: CAWSPQKYNEQFF.

The rearrangement joins TRBV6-5 to TRBJ2-3, with 8 bases matching TRBD2. V shed 8 bases and J 2 bases; nucleotides not matched to a gene: 9. Germline assignment: CDR1 MNHEY and CDR2 SVGAGI. CDR3 size: 15 residues. The CDR3, as DNA: TGTGCCAGCGGTTTACTAGCGGATAACACAGATACGCAGTATTTT. Translating gives CASGLLADNTDTQYF.

The chain combines TRBV27 with TRBJ1-4; possible D gene TRBD1, 6 bases. Looked up from germline, CDR1 is MNHEY and CDR2 is SMNVEV (reference sequence). The CDR3 contains 13 residues. Trimming left V 4 bases short and J 8 bases short, with 11 bases between. In DNA, the CDR3 is TGTGCCAGCAGTTCAGGGGTAGGGGAAAAACTGTTTTTT. Translated: CASSSGVGEKLFF.

The rearrangement uses TRBV6-6 and TRBJ2-7; D might be TRBD2 (5 bases). Between the trimmed V and J ends, which lost 7 bases and 0 bases, there was a span of 13 bases. Germline assignment: CDR1 MNHNY and CDR2 SVGAGI (reference sequence). This CDR3 has 14 amino acids. The DNA for the CDR3 is TGTGCCAGCACCGGACTTGTGAGCTCCTACGAGCAGTACTTC. Translating gives CASTGLVSSYEQYF.

V is TRBV27 and J is TRBJ2-7; 7 nucleotides align to TRBD1. This CDR3 has 14 residues. J was trimmed by 3 bases and V by 8 bases; bases with no gene match: 10. Germline V gene sequence: CDR1 MNHEY, CDR2 SMNVEV (reference sequence). The DNA of the CDR3 is TGTGCCAGCGGCCTTAGGGACAGATACTACGAGCAGTACTTC. This sequence encodes CASGLRDRYYEQYF.

The chain employs TRBV2 and TRBJ1-1; 7 positions match TRBD1. CDR1 SNHLY and CDR2 FYNNEI come from the germline V gene. This CDR3 is 15 amino acids long. The junction had 4 bases not matched to a gene; V was cut back by 3 bases and J by 0 bases. In nucleotides, the CDR3 is TGTGCCAGCAGTGATCGGGACAGTATGAACACTGAAGCTTTCTTT. Translating it yields CASSDRDSMNTEAFF.

In its sample, this clone was seen a few times. The chain has TRBV28 and TRBJ2-7; D possibly corresponds to TRBD1 (6 bases). Germline loops: CDR1 MDHEN, CDR2 SYDVKM. The CDR3 loop spans 14 amino acids. Trimming left V 5 bases short and J 2 bases short, with 13 bases between. CDR3 sequence reads: CASSVGTGTYEQYF. As DNA, the CDR3 is TGTGCCAGCAGTGTCGGCACAGGGACCTACGAGCAGTACTTC.

V is TRBV5-6 and J is TRBJ1-1; no clear D. The V end lost 0 bases, the J end lost 5 bases, and 11 bases lay between the germline ends. Germline loops: CDR1 SGHDT, CDR2 YYEEEE. The CDR3 covers 14 residues. The CDR3 sequence: CASSLGVGRTEAFF. The CDR3 DNA sequence: TGTGCCAGCAGCTTGGGGGTCGGGAGGACTGAAGCTTTCTTT.

This clone came up once. The rearrangement links TRBV18 to TRBJ2-1, with 11 bases fitting TRBD2. The CDR3 length is 16 residues. V was clipped by 8 bases and J by 2 bases; unmatched bases: 8. CDR1 is KGHSH and CDR2 is LQKENI in the germline V gene. DNA for the CDR3: TGTGCCAGCGACGACCTAGCGGGAGGAACCTACAATGAGCAGTTCTTC. Encoded protein: CASDDLAGGTYNEQFF. The full variable domain, with the rest looked up from reference TRBV18 and TRBJ2-1, is NAGVMQNPRHLVRRRGQEARLRCSPMKGHSHVYWYRQLPEEGLKFMVYLQKENIIDESGMPKERFSAEFPKEGPSILRIQQVVRGDSAAYFCASDDLAGGTYNEQFFGPGTRLTVL.

This CDR3 reads CATSRSAGVYNEQFF. Written as DNA, the CDR3 is TGTGCCACCAGCAGATCAGCGGGGGTATACAATGAGCAGTTCTTC. This rearrangement joins TRBV15 to TRBJ2-1, with 8 bases that match TRBD2. Looked up from germline, CDR1 is LNHNV and CDR2 is YYDKDF (reference sequence). The length of the CDR3 is 15 residues. J lost 4 bases, V lost 2 bases, and 4 bases had no gene match.

This rearrangement joins TRBV19 to TRBJ2-3, with D possibly matching TRBD2 (6 bases). V gave up 2 bases and J gave up 3 bases, with 21 bases separating them. CDR1 LNHDA and CDR2 SQIVND come from the germline V gene (reference sequence). The CDR3 runs 18 residues. The CDR3 protein is CASSIRFNGRRVTDTQYF. The CDR3 nucleotides read TGTGCCAGTAGTATAAGGTTCAATGGCAGGAGGGTGACAGATACGCAGTATTTT.

The genes are TRBV5-1 and TRBJ2-7, with TRBD1 matching over 7 bases. V gave up 2 bases and J gave up 0 bases; unmatched junction bases: 5. Germline V gene sequence: CDR1 SGHRS, CDR2 YFSETQ. The CDR3 contains 15 residues. The CDR3 region is CASSFTGAVSYEQYF. Here the CDR3 DNA reads TGCGCCAGCAGCTTCACAGGGGCCGTCTCCTACGAGCAGTACTTC.